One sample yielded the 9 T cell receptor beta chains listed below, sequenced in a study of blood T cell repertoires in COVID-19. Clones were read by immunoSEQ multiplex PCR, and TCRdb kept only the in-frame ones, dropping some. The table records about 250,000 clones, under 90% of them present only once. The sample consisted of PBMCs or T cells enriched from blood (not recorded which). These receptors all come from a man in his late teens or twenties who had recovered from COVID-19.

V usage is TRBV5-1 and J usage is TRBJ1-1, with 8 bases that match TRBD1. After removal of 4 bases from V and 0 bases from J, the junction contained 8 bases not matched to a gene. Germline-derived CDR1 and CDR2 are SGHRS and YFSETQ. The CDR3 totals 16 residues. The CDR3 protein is CASSMRTGWMNTEAFF. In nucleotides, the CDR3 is TGCGCCAGCAGCATGCGGACAGGGTGGATGAACACTGAAGCTTTCTTT.

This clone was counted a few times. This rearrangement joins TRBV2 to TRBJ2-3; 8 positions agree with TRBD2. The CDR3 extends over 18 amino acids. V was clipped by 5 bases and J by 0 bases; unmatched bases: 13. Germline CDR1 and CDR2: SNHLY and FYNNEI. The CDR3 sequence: CASSNMRSGGTSTDTQYF. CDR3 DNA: TGTGCCAGCAGTAATATGCGGAGCGGGGGTACTAGCACAGATACGCAGTATTTT.

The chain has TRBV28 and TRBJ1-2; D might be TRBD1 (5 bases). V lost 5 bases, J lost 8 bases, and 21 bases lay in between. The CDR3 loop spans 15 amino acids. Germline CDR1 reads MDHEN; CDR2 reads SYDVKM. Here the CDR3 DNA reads TGTGCCAGCAGTCCACCCGGGGGGGTTTTGTGGGGCTACACCTTC. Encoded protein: CASSPPGGVLWGYTF.

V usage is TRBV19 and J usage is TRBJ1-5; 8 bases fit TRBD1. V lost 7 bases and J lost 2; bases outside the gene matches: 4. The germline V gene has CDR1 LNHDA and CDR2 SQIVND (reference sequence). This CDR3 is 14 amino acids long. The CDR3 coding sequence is TGTGCCAGTAATGACAGGGGCGGCAATCAGCCCCAGCATTTT. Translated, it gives CASNDRGGNQPQHF.

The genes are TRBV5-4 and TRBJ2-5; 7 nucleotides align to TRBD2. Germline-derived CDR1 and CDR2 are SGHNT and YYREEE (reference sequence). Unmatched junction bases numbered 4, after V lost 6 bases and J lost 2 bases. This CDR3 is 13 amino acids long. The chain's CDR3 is CASTGGLQETQYF. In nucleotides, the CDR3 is TGTGCCAGCACCGGGGGGTTACAAGAGACCCAGTACTTC.

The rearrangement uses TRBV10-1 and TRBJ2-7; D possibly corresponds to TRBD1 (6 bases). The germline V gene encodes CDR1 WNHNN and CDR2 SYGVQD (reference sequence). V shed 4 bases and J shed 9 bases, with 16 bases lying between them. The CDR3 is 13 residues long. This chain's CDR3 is CASSGSTRGVQYF. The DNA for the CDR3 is TGCGCCAGCAGTGGGAGTACCAGGGGCGTGCAGTACTTC.

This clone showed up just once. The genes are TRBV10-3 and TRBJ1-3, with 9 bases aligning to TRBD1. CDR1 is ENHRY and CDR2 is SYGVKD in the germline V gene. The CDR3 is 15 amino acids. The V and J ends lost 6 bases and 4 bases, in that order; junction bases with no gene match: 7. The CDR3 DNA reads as TGTGCCATCAGCTCGGACAGGGGATCCGGAAACACCATATATTTT. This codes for CAISSDRGSGNTIYF.

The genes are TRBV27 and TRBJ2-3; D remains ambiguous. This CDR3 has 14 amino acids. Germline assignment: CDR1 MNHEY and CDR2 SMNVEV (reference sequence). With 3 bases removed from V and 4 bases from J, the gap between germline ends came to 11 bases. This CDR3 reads CASSFRDWSDTQYF. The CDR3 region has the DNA TGTGCCAGCAGTTTCCGCGACTGGTCAGATACGCAGTATTTT.

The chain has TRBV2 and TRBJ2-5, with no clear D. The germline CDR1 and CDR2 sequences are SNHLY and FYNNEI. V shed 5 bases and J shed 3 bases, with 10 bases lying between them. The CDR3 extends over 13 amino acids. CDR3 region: CASSPLREETQYF. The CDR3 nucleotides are TGTGCCAGCAGTCCTTTACGGGAAGAGACCCAGTACTTC.